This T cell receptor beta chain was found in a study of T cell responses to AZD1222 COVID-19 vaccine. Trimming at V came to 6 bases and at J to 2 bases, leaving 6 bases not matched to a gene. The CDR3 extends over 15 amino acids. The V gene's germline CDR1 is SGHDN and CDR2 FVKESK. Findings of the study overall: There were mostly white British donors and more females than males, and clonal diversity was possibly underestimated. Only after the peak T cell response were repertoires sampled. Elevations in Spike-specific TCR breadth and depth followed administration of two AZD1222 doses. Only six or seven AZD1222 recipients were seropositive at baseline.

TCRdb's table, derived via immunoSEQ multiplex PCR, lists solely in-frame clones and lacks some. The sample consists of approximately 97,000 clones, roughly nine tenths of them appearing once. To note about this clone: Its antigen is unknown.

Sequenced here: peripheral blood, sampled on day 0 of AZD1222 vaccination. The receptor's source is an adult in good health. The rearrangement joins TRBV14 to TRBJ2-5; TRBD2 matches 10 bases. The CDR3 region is CASSPGTSVQETQYF. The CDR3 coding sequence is TGTGCCAGCAGTCCCGGGACTAGCGTTCAAGAGACCCAGTACTTC.